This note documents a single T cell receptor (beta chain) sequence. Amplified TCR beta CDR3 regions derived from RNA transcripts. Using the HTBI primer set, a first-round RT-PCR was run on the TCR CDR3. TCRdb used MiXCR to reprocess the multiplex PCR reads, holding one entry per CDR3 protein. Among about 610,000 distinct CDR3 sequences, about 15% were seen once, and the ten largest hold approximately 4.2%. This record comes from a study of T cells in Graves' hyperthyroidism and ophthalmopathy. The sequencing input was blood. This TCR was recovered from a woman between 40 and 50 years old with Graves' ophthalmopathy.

As DNA, the CDR3 is TGTGCCAGCAGTTTTATAGCGGGAGGGCGGGAGACCCAGTACTTC. Translating it yields CASSFIAGGRETQYF. The chain recombines TRBV6-5 with TRBJ2-5, with 11 bases that match TRBD2. The V gene's germline CDR1 is MNHEY and CDR2 SVGAGI. V lost 4 bases and J lost 5; bases outside the gene matches: 6. This CDR3 is 15 amino acids long.